This T cell receptor beta chain appears in the sequencing data of a study of T-cell reconstitution after alpha-beta-depleted transplantation in children. J lost 1 base, V lost 8 bases, and 10 bases had no gene match. Per the germline V gene, CDR1 is ENHRY and CDR2 is SYGVKD. This CDR3 has 15 amino acids. Construction of the TCRbeta library involved unique molecular identifiers. TCRdb passed the PCR reads through MiXCR, listing each CDR3 protein once. The table shows about 540,000 distinct CDR3 sequences, with roughly 18% occurring only once. The specimen comprised PBMCs from the stem cell graft donor, sampled from the stem cell graft. This TCR was sampled from a human donor who donated a stem cell graft to a child with acute lymphoblastic leukemia. The gene calls are TRBV10-3 and TRBJ2-7, with TRBD1 matching over 8 bases. In DNA form, the CDR3 reads TGTGCCATCCTGAAGGCAGGGGGCTCTTCCTACGAGCAGTACTTC. Translation: CAILKAGGSSYEQYF.